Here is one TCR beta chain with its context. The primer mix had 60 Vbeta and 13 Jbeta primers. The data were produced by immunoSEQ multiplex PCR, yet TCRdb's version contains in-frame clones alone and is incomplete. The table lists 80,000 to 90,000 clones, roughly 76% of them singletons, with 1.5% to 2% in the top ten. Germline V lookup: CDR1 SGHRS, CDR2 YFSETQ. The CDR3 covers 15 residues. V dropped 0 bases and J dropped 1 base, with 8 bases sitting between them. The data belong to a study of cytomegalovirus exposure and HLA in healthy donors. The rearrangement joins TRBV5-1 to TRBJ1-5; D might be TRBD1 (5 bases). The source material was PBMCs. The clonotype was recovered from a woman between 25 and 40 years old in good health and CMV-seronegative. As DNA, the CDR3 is TGCGCCAGCAGCTTGGCGGGGGAAAGCAATCAGCCCCAGCATTTT. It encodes CASSLAGESNQPQHF.